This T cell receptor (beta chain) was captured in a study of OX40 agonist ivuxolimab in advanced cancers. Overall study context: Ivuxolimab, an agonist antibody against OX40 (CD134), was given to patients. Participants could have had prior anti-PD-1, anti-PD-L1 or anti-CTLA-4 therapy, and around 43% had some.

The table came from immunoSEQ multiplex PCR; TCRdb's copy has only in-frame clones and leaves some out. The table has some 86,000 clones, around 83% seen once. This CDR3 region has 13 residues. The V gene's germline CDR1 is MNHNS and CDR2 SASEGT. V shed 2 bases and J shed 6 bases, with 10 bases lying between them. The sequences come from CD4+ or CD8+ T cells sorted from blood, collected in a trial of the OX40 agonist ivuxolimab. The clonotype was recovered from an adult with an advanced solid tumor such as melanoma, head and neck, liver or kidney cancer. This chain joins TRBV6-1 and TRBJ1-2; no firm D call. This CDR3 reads CASSELFGHGYTF. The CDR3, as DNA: TGTGCCAGCAGTGAACTGTTTGGGCATGGCTACACCTTC.